The 17 T cell receptor beta chains below all came from one sample that was sequenced in a study of T cell responses to AZD1222 COVID-19 vaccine. Assay used: immunoSEQ multiplex PCR; TCRdb lists only in-frame clones, some missing. Counted here are more than 95,000 clones, approximately 85% occurring once; the ten biggest clones make up 3.5% to 4.5%. The sample in question was peripheral blood, obtained 28 days after the second AZD1222 dose. The receptors stem from an adult who received the AZD1222 COVID-19 vaccine.

The chain links TRBV3-1 (or the pseudogene TRBV3-2) to TRBJ1-3; D is undetermined. Germline V CDR1 and CDR2: LGHDT, YNNKEL (reference sequence). This CDR3 comprises 14 residues. The ends were cut back, 4 bases at V and 0 bases at J, with 7 bases in the middle. CDR3 in amino acids: CASSPLNSGNTIYF. In DNA form, the CDR3 reads TGTGCCAGCAGCCCCCTGAACTCTGGAAACACCATATATTTT.

This chain connects TRBV28 to TRBJ1-2; no reliable D call. The CDR3 totals 12 residues. V was pared by 5 bases and J by 4 bases, with 8 bases between. The germline V gene has CDR1 MDHEN and CDR2 SYDVKM. CDR3 sequence (DNA): TGTGCCAGCAGTCCAGCCGGCTATGGCTACACCTTC. Its protein product is CASSPAGYGYTF.

V is TRBV2 and J is TRBJ1-4, with 8 bases lining up with TRBD1. The CDR3 is made up of 15 amino acids. Per the germline V gene, CDR1 is SNHLY and CDR2 is FYNNEI. V shed 6 bases and J 8 bases; nucleotides not matched to a gene: 11. Here the CDR3 DNA reads TGTGCCAGCAGACGTACGGACAGGGTGAGGGAAAAACTGTTTTTT. It codes for CASRRTDRVREKLFF.

The CDR3 DNA sequence: TGCAGCGCGACAGGGGACCCCGCCTATGGCTACACCTTC. Translation gives CSATGDPAYGYTF. This chain uses TRBV29-1 with TRBJ1-2, with 8 bases that match TRBD1. The CDR3 totals 13 residues. Germline CDR1 reads SQVTM; CDR2 reads ANQGSEA. V was clipped by 7 bases and J by 4 bases; unmatched bases: 8.

In its sample, this clone was seen a few times. The chain carries TRBV4-2 and TRBJ2-7, with D perhaps being TRBD1 or TRBD2 (5 bases each). Germline V CDR1 and CDR2: LGHNA, YNFKEQ. The CDR3 has 15 amino acids. Trimming removed 0 bases at V and 2 bases at J, with 11 bases between. This CDR3 reads CASSQDEGTAYEQYF. The CDR3 nucleotides read TGTGCCAGCAGCCAAGATGAGGGGACCGCCTACGAGCAGTACTTC.

The V and J genes are TRBV28 and TRBJ1-2; D is ambiguous. V was cut by 6 bases and J by 13 bases, with 15 bases left in between. CDR1 and CDR2 (germline): MDHEN, SYDVKM. There are 11 residues in the CDR3. The CDR3 protein is CASSHQLGFTF. The CDR3 DNA reads TGTGCCAGCAGCCATCAACTAGGGTTCACCTTC.

CDR3 protein: CASSLDGQVHQPQHF. For the CDR3, the DNA is TGTGCCAGCAGCTTAGACGGGCAGGTCCATCAGCCCCAGCATTTT. The chain combines TRBV7-2 with TRBJ1-5, with D unclear. The CDR3 runs 15 residues. V lost 1 base and J lost 5, with 12 bases in between. The germline gives CDR1 SGHTA, CDR2 FQGNSA.

V and J are TRBV3-1 (or the pseudogene TRBV3-2) and TRBJ2-7, with D tentatively TRBD2 (5 bases). The CDR3 loop spans 13 amino acids. CDR1 is LGHDT, CDR2 YNNKEL, per germline (reference sequence). V lost 1 base and J 7 bases, leaving 11 bases between the germline ends. CDR3 sequence reads: CASSQGTAEEQYF. CDR3 sequence (DNA): TGTGCCAGCAGCCAAGGAACAGCGGAGGAGCAGTACTTC.

This sequence joins TRBV19 and TRBJ1-5; perhaps TRBD1 as D (5 bases). Trimming took off 1 base at V and 5 bases at J, with 9 bases between the two ends. The germline V gene encodes CDR1 LNHDA and CDR2 SQIVND (reference sequence). This CDR3 has 14 residues. CDR3 bases: TGTGCCAGTAGTATAGGGGGGGGATATCAGCCCCAGCATTTT. Amino acid sequence: CASSIGGGYQPQHF.

The chain uses TRBV7-8 and TRBJ2-2; perhaps D is TRBD1 or TRBD2 (5 bases each). The V end was cut by 3 bases, the J end by 2 bases, with 16 bases between. Per germline, CDR1 SGHVS and CDR2 FQNEAQ. This CDR3 comprises 17 residues. The CDR3 loop is CASSFPFGAKNTGELFF. CDR3 sequence (DNA): TGTGCCAGCAGCTTCCCTTTCGGGGCGAAAAACACCGGGGAGCTGTTTTTT.

The count of this clone is one. The rearrangement joins TRBV19 to TRBJ1-6; TRBD1 might be the D (6 bases). CDR1 and CDR2 from the germline V gene are LNHDA and SQIVND (reference sequence). Trimming cost V 2 bases and J 9 bases, with 14 bases left between them. The CDR3 is 15 residues long. CDR3 coding DNA: TGTGCCAGTAGTATAACCTCAGGGGTTGCTTCACCCCTCCACTTT. It specifies CASSITSGVASPLHF.

V is TRBV5-8 and J is TRBJ1-2, with 9 bases lining up with TRBD1. V shed 6 bases and J 4 bases; nucleotides not matched to a gene: 10. Germline loops: CDR1 SGHTS, CDR2 YDEGEE. The CDR3 is made up of 15 amino acids. In nucleotides, the CDR3 is TGTGCCAGCACCACAGGGGGCATGTTTTTCTATGGCTACACCTTC. Translating gives CASTTGGMFFYGYTF.

This rearrangement joins TRBV9 to TRBJ2-3, with D unclear. Germline V gene lookup returns CDR1 SGDLS and CDR2 YYNGEE. This CDR3 is 13 amino acids long. V was clipped by 0 bases and J by 5 bases, with 7 bases between them. DNA for the CDR3: TGTGCCAGCAGCGTAGCTAACTTAGATACGCAGTATTTT. Amino acids: CASSVANLDTQYF.

The chain is built from TRBV9 and TRBJ2-5, with D perhaps given as TRBD1 or TRBD2 (6 bases each). CDR1 and CDR2 (germline): SGDLS, YYNGEE. The CDR3 has 15 amino acids. The V gene lost 0 bases and the J gene lost 2 bases, with 11 bases spanning the gap. CDR3 residues: CASSVGGAGQETQYF. The CDR3 bases are TGTGCCAGCAGCGTAGGGGGGGCTGGGCAAGAGACCCAGTACTTC.

The CDR3 region has the DNA TGTGCCACCCAGGGGGTGGACACCATATATTTT. It encodes CATQGVDTIYF. V gene TRBV10-3 combines with J gene TRBJ1-3; 7 nucleotides line up with TRBD1. The CDR3 length is 11 residues. The germline CDR1 and CDR2 sequences are ENHRY and SYGVKD. V lost 10 bases and J lost 8; bases outside the gene matches: 5.

The rearrangement links TRBV2 to TRBJ1-2; unclear D gene. Germline V gene data show CDR1 as SNHLY and CDR2 as FYNNEI. Deletions cut 2 bases from V and 4 bases from J, with 5 bases between. This CDR3 is 12 amino acids long. The CDR3 DNA is TGTGCCAGCAGTGAAAACCCCTATGGCTACACCTTC. It is translated as CASSENPYGYTF. Looking up the rest from reference TRBV2 and TRBJ1-2 gives the full variable domain: EPEVTQTPSHQVTQMGQEVILRCVPISNHLYFYWYRQILGQKVEFLVSFYNNEISEKSEIFDDQFSVERPDGSNFTLKIRSTKLEDSAMYFCASSENPYGYTFGSGTRLTVV.

V usage is TRBV5-4 and J usage is TRBJ2-7; D may be TRBD1 or TRBD2 (5 bases each). V lost 4 bases, J lost 3 bases, and 17 bases lay in between. CDR3 length: 15 residues. Germline assignment: CDR1 SGHNT and CDR2 YYREEE (reference sequence). CDR3 in amino acids: CASSQSTGLVYEQYF. The CDR3 DNA follows: TGTGCCAGCAGCCAGTCGACGGGGCTGGTCTACGAGCAGTACTTC.